This T cell receptor (beta chain) was sequenced during a study of molecular identifiers for immune sequencing clone quantification. Study-wide findings and caveats: Clonotypes topping 20 RNA copies carried over 98% of effector molecules but under 1% of naive ones.

Germline CDR1 and CDR2: LGHDT and YNNKEL (reference sequence). Trimming removed 1 base from V and 3 bases from J, with 6 bases in between. This CDR3 contains 13 residues. Every naive CD8 library was made from between roughly 18,000 and 1,000,000 sorted cells with 10%, 30% or 50% RNA. Naive CD8 T cells were sorted, and the gate applied was CD8+CD4-CCR7+CD45RA+. Previously reported methods and listed TCR primers produced the bulk TCR libraries. MiXCR, applied by TCRdb to the PCR reads, yields one record per CDR3 protein. The sample has about 320,000 distinct CDR3 sequences, about a fifth seen once; the top ten hold more than 0.8%. As concerns this clonotype: The target antigen is unknown.

The rearrangement uses TRBV3-1 and TRBJ1-1; D gene ambiguous. Material: naive CD8+ T cells from blood, with Jurkat cell RNA spiked in. Subset reported: FACS-sorted CD8+CD4-CCR7+CD45RA+ naive T cells. This receptor was obtained from a human donor in good health. Some libraries in this study had Jurkat cell RNA spiked in. This CDR3 reads CASSQGLDTEAFF. The DNA for the CDR3 is TGTGCCAGCAGCCAAGGGTTGGACACTGAAGCTTTCTTT.